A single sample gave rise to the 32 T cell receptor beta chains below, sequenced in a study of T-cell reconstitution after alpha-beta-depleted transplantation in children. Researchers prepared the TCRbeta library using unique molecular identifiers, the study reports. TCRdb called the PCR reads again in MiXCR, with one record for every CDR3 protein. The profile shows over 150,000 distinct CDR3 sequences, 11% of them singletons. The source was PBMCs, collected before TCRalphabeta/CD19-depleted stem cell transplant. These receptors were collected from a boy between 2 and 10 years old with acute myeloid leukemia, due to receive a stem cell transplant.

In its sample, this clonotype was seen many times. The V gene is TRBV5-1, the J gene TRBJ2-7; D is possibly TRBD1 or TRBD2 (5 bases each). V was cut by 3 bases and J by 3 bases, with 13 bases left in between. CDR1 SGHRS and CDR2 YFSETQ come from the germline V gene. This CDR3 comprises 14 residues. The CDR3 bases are TGCGCCAGCAGCTGGGACGGGAAAAACTACGAGCAGTACGTC. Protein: CASSWDGKNYEQYV.

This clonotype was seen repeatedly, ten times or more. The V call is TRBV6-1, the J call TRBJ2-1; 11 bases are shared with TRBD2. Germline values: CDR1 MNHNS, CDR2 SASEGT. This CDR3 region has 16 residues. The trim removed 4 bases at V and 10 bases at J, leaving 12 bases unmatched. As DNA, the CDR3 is TGTGCCAGCAGTGTTCTAGCGGGAGGTTTTGAGGGGGAGCAGTTCTTC. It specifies CASSVLAGGFEGEQFF.

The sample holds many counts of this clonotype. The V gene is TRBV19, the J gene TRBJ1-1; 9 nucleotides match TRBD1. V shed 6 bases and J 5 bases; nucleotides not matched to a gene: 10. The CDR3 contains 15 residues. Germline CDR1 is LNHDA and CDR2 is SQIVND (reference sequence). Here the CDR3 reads CASRPRTGVVTEAFF. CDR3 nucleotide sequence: TGTGCCAGTAGACCGAGGACAGGGGTTGTGACTGAAGCTTTCTTT.

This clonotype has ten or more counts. CDR3 DNA: TGCAGCGTTACCAGGGCTTATGGCTACACCTTC. Protein sequence: CSVTRAYGYTF. V and J are TRBV29-1 and TRBJ1-2; maybe TRBD1 (5 bases). Trimming removed 5 bases from V and 5 bases from J, with 9 bases in between. Per germline, CDR1 SQVTM and CDR2 ANQGSEA. CDR3 length: 11 amino acids.

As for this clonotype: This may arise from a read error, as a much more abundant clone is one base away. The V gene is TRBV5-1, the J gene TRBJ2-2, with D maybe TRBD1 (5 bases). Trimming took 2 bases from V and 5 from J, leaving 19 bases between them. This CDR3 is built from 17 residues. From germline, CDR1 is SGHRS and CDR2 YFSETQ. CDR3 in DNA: TGCGCCAGCAGCTTTAACCATGACATCGCAGGGACCGGGGAGCTGTTTTTT. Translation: CASSFNHDIAGTGELFF.

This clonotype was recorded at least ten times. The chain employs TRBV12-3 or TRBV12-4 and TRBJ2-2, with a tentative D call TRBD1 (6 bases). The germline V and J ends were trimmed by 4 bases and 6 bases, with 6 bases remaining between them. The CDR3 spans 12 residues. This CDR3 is CASSSGAGELFF. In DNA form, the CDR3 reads TGTGCCAGCAGTTCAGGGGCCGGGGAGCTGTTTTTT.

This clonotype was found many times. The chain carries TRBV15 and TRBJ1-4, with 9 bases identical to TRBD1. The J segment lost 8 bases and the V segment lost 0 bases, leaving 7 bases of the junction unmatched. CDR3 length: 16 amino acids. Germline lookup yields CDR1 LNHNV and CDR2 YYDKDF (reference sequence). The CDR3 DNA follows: TGTGCCACCAGCAGAGATTTACAGGGGGCCAAGGAAAAACTGTTTTTT. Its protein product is CATSRDLQGAKEKLFF.

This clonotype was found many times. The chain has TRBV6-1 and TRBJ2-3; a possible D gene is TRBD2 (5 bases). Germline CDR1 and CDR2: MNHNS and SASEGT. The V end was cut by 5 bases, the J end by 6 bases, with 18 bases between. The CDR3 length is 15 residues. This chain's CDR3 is CASSPSKRPTDTQYF. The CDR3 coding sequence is TGTGCCAGCAGTCCTAGCAAGAGACCCACGGATACGCAGTATTTT.

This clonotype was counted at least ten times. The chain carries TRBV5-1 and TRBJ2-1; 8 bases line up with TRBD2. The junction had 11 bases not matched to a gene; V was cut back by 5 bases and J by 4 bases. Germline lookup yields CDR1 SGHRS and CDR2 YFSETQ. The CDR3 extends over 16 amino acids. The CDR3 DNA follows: TGCGCCAGCAGGCTCTCGGGGGGGGAACGTTACAATGAGCAGTTCTTC. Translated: CASRLSGGERYNEQFF.

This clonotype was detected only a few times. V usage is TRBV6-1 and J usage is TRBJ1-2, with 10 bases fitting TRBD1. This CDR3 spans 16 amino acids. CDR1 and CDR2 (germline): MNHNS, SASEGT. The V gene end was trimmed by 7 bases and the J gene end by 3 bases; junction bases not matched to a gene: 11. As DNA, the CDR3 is TGTGCCAGCAAACCCGACAGGGGGCGCGGTTACTATGGCTACACCTTC. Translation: CASKPDRGRGYYGYTF.

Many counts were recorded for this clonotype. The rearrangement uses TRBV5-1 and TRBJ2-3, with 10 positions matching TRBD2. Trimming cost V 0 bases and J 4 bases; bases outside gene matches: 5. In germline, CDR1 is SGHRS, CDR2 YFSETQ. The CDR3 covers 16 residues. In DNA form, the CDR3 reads TGCGCCAGCAGCTTGGAAGCGGGGGGGCGCGCAGATACGCAGTATTTT. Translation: CASSLEAGGRADTQYF. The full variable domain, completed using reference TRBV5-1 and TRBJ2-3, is KAGVTQTPRYLIKTRGQQVTLSCSPISGHRSVSWYQQTPGQGLQFLFEYFSETQRNKGNFPGRFSGRQFSNSRSEMNVSTLELGDSALYLCASSLEAGGRADTQYFGPGTRLTVL.

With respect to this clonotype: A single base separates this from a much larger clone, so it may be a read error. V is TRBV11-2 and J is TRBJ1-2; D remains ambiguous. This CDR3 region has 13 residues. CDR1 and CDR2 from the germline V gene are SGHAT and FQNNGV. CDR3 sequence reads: CASSLEAVYGYPF. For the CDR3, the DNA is TGTGCCAGCAGCTTAGAGGCAGTCTATGGCTACCCCTTC.

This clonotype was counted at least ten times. This chain's CDR3 is CASSPPGGVTTEAFF. CDR3 DNA sequence: TGCGCCAGCAGCCCCCCGGGGGGGGTCACCACTGAAGCTTTCTTT. This rearrangement joins TRBV5-1 to TRBJ1-1, with D possibly TRBD1 on 5 matching bases. Trimming stripped 4 bases from V and 4 bases from J, with 17 bases between. This CDR3 has 15 amino acids. From germline, CDR1 is SGHRS and CDR2 YFSETQ.

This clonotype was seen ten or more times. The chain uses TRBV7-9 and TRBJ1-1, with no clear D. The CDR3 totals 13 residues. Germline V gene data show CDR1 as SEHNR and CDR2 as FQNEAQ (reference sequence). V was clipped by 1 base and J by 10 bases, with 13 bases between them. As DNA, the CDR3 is TGTGCCAGCAGCTTAGAAGGGCGGAGAGGAGCTTTCTTT. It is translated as CASSLEGRRGAFF. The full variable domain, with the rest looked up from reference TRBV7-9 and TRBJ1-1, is DTGVSQNPRHKITKRGQNVTFRCDPISEHNRLYWYRQTLGQGPEFLTYFQNEAQLEKSRLLSDRFSAERPKGSFSTLEIQRTEQGDSAMYLCASSLEGRRGAFFGQGTRLTVV.

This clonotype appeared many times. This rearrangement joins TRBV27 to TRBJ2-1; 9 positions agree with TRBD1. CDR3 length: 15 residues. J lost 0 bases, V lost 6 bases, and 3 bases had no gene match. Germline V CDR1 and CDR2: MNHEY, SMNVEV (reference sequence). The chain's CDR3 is CASRGTGSSYNEQFF. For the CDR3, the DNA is TGTGCCAGCAGGGGGACAGGGAGCTCCTACAATGAGCAGTTCTTC.

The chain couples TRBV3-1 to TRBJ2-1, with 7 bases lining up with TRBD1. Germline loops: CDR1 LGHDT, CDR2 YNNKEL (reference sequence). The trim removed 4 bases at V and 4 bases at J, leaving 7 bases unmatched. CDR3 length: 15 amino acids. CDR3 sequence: CASSREGAHYNEQFF. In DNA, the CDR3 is TGTGCCAGCAGCCGAGAGGGGGCGCATTACAATGAGCAGTTCTTC.

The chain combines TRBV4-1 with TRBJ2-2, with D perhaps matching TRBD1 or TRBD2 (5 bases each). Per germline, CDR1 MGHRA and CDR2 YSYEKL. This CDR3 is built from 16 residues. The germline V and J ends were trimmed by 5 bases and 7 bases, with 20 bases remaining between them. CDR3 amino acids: CASSWGFGRRFGELFF. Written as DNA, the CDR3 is TGCGCCAGCAGCTGGGGGTTTGGGCGAAGGTTCGGGGAGCTGTTTTTT.

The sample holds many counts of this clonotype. The CDR3 DNA reads as TGCGCCAGCAGCCCGGGACTCATCTCCTACAATGAGCAGTTCTTC. Protein: CASSPGLISYNEQFF. The gene calls are TRBV4-1 and TRBJ2-1; perhaps TRBD2 as D (6 bases). With 4 bases removed from V and 0 bases from J, the gap between germline ends came to 10 bases. CDR1 and CDR2 (germline): MGHRA, YSYEKL. The CDR3 runs 15 residues.

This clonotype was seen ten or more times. DNA of the CDR3: TGCAGTGCTATGGATCAGACTATTATCCCTGGGGGTGGAAACACCATATATTTT. Translating it yields CSAMDQTIIPGGGNTIYF. The chain is built from TRBV20-1 and TRBJ1-3, with D tentatively TRBD1 (5 bases). V was trimmed by 4 bases and J by 3 bases, leaving 25 bases between them. The CDR3 spans 18 residues. Germline loops: CDR1 DFQATT, CDR2 SNEGSKA (reference sequence).

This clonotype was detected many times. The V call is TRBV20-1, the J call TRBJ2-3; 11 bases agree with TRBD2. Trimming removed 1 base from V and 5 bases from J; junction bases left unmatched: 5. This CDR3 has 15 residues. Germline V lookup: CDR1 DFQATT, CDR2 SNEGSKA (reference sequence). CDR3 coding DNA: TGCAGTGCTAGAGGTGGTAGCGGGGGGGGAGATACGCAGTATTTT. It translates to CSARGGSGGGDTQYF.

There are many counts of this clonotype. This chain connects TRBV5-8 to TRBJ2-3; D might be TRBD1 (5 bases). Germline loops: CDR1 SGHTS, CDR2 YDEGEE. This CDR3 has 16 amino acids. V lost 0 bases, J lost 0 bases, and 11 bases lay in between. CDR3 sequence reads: CASSLAVGPSTDTQYF. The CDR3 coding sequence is TGTGCCAGCAGCTTGGCTGTGGGGCCTAGCACAGATACGCAGTATTTT. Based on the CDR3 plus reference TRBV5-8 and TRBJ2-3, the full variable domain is EAGVTQSPTHLIKTRGQQATLRCSPISGHTSVYWYQQALGLGLQFLLWYDEGEERNRGNFPPRFSGRQFPNYSSELNVNALELEDSALYLCASSLAVGPSTDTQYFGPGTRLTVL.

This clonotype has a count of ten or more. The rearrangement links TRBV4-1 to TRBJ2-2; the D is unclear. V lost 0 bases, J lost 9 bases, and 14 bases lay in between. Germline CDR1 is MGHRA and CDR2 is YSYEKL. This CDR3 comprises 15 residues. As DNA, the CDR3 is TGCGCCAGCAGCCAAGATAAGAACCCCGGCCGGGAGCTGTTTTTT. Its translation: CASSQDKNPGRELFF.

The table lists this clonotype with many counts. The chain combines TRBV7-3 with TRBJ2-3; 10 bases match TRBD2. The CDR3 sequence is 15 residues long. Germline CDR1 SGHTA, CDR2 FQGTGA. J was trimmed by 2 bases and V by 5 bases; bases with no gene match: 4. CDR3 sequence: CASSRGLAPTDTQYF. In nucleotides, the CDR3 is TGTGCCAGCAGCCGGGGACTAGCGCCCACAGATACGCAGTATTTT.

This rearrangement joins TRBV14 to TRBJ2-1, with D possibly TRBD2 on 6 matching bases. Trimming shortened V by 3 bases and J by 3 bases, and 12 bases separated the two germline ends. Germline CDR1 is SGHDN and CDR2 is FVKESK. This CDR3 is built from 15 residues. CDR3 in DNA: TGTGCCAGCAGCCAGGGCCCGACTAGCTACAATGAGCAGTTCTTC. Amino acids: CASSQGPTSYNEQFF.

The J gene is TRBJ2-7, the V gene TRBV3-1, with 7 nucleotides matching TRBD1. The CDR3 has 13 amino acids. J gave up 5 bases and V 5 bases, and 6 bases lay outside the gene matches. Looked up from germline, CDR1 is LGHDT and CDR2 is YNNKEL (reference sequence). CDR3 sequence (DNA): TGTGCCAGCAGCACAACAGGGGCGGACGAGCAGTACGTC. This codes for CASSTTGADEQYV.

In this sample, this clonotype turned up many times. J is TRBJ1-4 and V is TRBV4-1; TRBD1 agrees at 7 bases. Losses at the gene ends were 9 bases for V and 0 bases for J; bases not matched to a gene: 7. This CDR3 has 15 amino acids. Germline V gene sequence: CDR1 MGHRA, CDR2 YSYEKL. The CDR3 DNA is TGCGCCAGTGGGGGAACAGGGGCAACTAATGAAAAACTGTTTTTT. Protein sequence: CASGGTGATNEKLFF.

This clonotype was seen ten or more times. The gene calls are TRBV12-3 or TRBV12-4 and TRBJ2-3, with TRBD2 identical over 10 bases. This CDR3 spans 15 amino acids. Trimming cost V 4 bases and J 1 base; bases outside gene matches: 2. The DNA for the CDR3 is TGTGCCAGCAGTTGGGGGACTAGCGGCACAGATACGCAGTATTTT. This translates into CASSWGTSGTDTQYF.

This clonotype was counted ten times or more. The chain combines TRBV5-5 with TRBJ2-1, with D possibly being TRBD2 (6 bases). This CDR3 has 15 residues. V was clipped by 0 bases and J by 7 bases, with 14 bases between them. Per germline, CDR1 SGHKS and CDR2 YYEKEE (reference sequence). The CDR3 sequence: CASSLGDSKGNEQFF. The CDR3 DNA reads TGTGCCAGCAGCTTGGGGGACTCCAAGGGAAATGAGCAGTTCTTC.

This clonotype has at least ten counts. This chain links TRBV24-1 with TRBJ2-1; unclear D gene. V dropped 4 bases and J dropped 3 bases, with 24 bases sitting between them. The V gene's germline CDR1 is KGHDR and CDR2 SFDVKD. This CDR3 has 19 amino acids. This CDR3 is CATSDPNPTSSPDYNEQFF. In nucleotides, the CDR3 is TGTGCCACCAGTGACCCCAACCCCACGTCCAGTCCCGACTACAATGAGCAGTTCTTC.

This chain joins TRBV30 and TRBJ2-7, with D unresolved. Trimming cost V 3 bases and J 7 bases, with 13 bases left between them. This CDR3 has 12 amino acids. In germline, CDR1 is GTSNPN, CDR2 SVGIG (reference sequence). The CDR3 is CAWRPTGVEQYF. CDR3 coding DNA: TGTGCCTGGAGACCGACTGGGGTTGAGCAGTACTTC.

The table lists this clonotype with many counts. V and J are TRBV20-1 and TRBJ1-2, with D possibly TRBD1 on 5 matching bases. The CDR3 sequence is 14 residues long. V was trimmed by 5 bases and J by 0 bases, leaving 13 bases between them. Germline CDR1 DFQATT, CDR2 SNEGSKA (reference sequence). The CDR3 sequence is CSASDGASNYGYTF. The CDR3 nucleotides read TGCAGTGCTTCAGACGGGGCCTCTAACTATGGCTACACCTTC.

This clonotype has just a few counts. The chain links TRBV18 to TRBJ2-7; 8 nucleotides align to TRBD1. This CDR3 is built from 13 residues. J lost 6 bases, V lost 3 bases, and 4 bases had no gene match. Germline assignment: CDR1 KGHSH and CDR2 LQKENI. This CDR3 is CASSPRGQVEQYF. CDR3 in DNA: TGTGCCAGCTCACCCCGGGGACAGGTCGAGCAGTACTTC.